This is a list of T cell receptor beta chains from one sample in a study of blood T cell repertoires in COVID-19. Only in-frame clones appear in the TCRdb table, and some are missing; sequencing was by immunoSEQ multiplex PCR. This sample has 150,000 to 160,000 clones, with under 95% found just once. The material sequenced was peripheral blood. The receptors were sampled from a man in his forties or fifties with acute or convalescent COVID-19. The CDR3 runs from the conserved cysteine through the conserved F or W. The D gene is left open where the match is weak. Only part of the rows carry a size: once, few, many, or a class if the clone is expanded.

d_gene,abundance,v_gene,j_gene,CDR3nt,CDR3aa
NA,NA,TRBV5-1,TRBJ1-1,TGCGCCAGCAGCGGCCTGGTAGGGGCGAACACTGAAGCTTTCTTT,CASSGLVGANTEAFF
NA,NA,TRBV19,TRBJ2-7,TGTGCCAGTAGGGGGGGGCTAGGAGGAGAATACGAGCAGTACTTC,CASRGGLGGEYEQYF
NA,NA,TRBV28,TRBJ1-2,TGTGCCAGCAGTCCCCCTCGAGCATGGGGGCGTGGCTACACCTTC,CASSPPRAWGRGYTF
NA,NA,TRBV11-2,TRBJ2-2,TGTGCCAGCCGCCACGGGAACACCGGGGAGCTGTTTTTT,CASRHGNTGELFF
TRBD1,NA,TRBV9,TRBJ2-1,TGTGCCAGCAGCGCCTCGGGACAGGTCTCCTACAATGAGCAGTTCTTC,CASSASGQVSYNEQFF
NA,NA,TRBV6-2/TRBV6-3,TRBJ1-1,TGTGCCAGCAGTTACCCTCGAGGCGGGATCCTAAGGCCGATAAACACTGAAGCTTTCTTT,CASSYPRGGILRPINTEAFF
TRBD1,NA,TRBV5-1,TRBJ1-5,TGCGCCAGCAGCTTTTCCGGACAGGGGAATCAGCCCCAGCATTTT,CASSFSGQGNQPQHF
NA,NA,TRBV7-9,TRBJ1-4,TGTGCCAGCAGCTTAGGTCAGGGAAATGAAAAACTGTTTTTT,CASSLGQGNEKLFF
TRBD1,NA,TRBV7-9,TRBJ2-7,TGTGCCAGCAGCTTACGGACAGGGGGCGACGAGCAGTACTTC,CASSLRTGGDEQYF
NA,NA,TRBV28,TRBJ2-5,TGTGCCAGCAGTTTGGGGGCCCCGGGGACCCAGTACTTC,CASSLGAPGTQYF
NA,once,TRBV5-6,TRBJ2-1,TGTGCCAGCAGCTTCCCAGGGCCGGGTGAGCAGTTCTTC,CASSFPGPGEQFF